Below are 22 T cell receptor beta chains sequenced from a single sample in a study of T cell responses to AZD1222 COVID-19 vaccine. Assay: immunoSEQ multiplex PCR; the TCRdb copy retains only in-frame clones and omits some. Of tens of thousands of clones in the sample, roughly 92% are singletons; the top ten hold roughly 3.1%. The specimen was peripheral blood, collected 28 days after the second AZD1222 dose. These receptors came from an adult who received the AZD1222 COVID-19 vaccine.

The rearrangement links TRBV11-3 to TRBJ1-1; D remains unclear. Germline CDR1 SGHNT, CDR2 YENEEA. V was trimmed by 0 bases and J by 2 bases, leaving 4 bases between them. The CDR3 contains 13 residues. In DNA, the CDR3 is TGTGCCAGCAGCTTAGAGGCCAACACTGAAGCTTTCTTT. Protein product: CASSLEANTEAFF.

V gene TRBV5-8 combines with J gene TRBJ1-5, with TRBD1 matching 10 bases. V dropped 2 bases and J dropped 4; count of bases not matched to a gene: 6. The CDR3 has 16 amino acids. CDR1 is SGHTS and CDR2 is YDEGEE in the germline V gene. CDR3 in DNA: TGTGCCAGCAGCTTCAGGCGGGGACAGGGGAATCAGCCCCAGCATTTT. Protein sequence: CASSFRRGQGNQPQHF. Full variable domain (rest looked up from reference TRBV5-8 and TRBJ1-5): EAGVTQSPTHLIKTRGQQATLRCSPISGHTSVYWYQQALGLGLQFLLWYDEGEERNRGNFPPRFSGRQFPNYSSELNVNALELEDSALYLCASSFRRGQGNQPQHFGDGTRLSIL.

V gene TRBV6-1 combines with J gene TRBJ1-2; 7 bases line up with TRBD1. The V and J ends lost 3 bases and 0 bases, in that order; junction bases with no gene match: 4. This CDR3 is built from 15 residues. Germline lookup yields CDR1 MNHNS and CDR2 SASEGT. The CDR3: CASSEVTGANYGYTF. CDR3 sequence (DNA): TGTGCCAGCAGTGAGGTTACAGGGGCTAACTATGGCTACACCTTC.

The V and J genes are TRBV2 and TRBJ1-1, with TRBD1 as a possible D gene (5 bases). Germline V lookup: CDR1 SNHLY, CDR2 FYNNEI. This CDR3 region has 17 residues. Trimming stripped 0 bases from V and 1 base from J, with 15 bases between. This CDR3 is CASSEAFSGAQNTEAFF. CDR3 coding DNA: TGTGCCAGCAGTGAAGCTTTCTCCGGGGCTCAGAACACTGAAGCTTTCTTT.

The CDR3 region has the DNA TGTGCCAGCAGCTTGGTTAGGGTGGGGGCCAAAAACATTCAGTACTTC. Its protein product is CASSLVRVGAKNIQYF. V is TRBV5-4 and J is TRBJ2-4; D is ambiguous. V lost 0 bases and J lost 1, with 11 bases in between. The CDR3 totals 16 residues. CDR1 is SGHNT and CDR2 is YYREEE in the germline V gene (reference sequence). The entire variable domain, with the rest obtained from reference TRBV5-4 and TRBJ2-4, is as follows: ETGVTQSPTHLIKTRGQQVTLRCSSQSGHNTVSWYQQALGQGPQFIFQYYREEENGRGNFPPRFSGLQFPNYSSELNVNALELDDSALYLCASSLVRVGAKNIQYFGAGTRLSVL.

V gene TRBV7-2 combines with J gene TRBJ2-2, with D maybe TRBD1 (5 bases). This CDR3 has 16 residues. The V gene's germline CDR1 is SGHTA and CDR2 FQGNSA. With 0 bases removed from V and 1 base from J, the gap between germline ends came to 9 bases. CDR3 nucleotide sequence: TGTGCCAGCAGCTTAGCTGGCCAGGGGAACACCGGGGAGCTGTTTTTT. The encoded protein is CASSLAGQGNTGELFF.

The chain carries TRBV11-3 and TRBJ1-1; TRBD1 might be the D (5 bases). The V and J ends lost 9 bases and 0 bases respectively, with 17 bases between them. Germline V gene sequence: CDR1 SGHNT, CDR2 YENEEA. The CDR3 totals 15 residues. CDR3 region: CASMPSGTVNTEAFF. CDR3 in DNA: TGTGCCAGTATGCCCTCCGGGACGGTGAACACTGAAGCTTTCTTT.

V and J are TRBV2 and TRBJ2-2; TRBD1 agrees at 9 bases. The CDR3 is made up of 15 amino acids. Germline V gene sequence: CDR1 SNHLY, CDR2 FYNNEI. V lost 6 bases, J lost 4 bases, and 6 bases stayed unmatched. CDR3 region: CASRKDRGFTGELFF. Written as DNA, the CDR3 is TGTGCCAGCAGAAAAGACAGGGGGTTCACCGGGGAGCTGTTTTTT.

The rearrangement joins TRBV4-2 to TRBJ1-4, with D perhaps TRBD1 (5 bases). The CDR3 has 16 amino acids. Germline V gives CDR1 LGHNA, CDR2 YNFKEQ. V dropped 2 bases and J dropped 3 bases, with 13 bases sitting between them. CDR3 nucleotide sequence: TGTGCCAGCAGCCAATTTATGGGGGGGGCTAATGAAAAACTGTTTTTT. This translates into CASSQFMGGANEKLFF.

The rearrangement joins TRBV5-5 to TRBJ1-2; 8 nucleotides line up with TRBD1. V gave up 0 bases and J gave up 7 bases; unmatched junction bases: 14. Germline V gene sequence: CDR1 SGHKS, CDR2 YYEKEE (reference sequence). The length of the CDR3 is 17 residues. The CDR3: CASSLGSTGQGGSGYTF. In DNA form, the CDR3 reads TGTGCCAGCAGCTTGGGGTCCACAGGACAGGGAGGGTCTGGCTACACCTTC.

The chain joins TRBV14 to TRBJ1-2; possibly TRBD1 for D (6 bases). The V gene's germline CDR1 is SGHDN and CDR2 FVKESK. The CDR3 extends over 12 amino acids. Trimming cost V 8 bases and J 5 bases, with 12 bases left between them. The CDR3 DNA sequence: TGTGCCAGCGACCAAGGGGGGTATGGCTACACCTTC. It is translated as CASDQGGYGYTF.

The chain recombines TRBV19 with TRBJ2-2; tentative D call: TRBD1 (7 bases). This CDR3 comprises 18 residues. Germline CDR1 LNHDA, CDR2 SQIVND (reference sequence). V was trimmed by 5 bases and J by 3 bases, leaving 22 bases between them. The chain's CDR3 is CASSLGGGGGSDTGELFF. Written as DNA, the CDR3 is TGTGCCAGTAGTTTGGGCGGAGGGGGCGGATCGGACACCGGGGAGCTGTTTTTT.

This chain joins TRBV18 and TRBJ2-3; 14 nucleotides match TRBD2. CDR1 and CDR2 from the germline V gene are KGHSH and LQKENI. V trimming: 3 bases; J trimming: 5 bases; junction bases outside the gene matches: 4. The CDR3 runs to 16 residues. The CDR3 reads CASSPRTSGGQDTQYF. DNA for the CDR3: TGTGCCAGCTCACCGCGGACTAGCGGGGGGCAAGATACGCAGTATTTT. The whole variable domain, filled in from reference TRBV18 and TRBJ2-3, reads NAGVMQNPRHLVRRRGQEARLRCSPMKGHSHVYWYRQLPEEGLKFMVYLQKENIIDESGMPKERFSAEFPKEGPSILRIQQVVRGDSAAYFCASSPRTSGGQDTQYFGPGTRLTVL.

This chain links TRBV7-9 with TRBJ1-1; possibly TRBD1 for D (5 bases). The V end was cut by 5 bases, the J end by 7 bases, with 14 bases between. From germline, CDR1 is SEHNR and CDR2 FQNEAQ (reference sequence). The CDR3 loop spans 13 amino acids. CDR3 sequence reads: CASSPTSRDEAFF. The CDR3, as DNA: TGTGCCAGCAGCCCAACCTCCAGGGATGAAGCTTTCTTT.

Written as DNA, the CDR3 is TGCGCCAGTTCGGGAAACAACCTATCAACCTACAATGAGCAGTTCTTC. As protein: CASSGNNLSTYNEQFF. The chain combines TRBV10-1 with TRBJ2-1, with D perhaps matching TRBD2 (5 bases). The CDR3 has 16 amino acids. Germline lookup yields CDR1 WNHNN and CDR2 SYGVQD (reference sequence). The V end lost 9 bases, the J end lost 2 bases, and 20 bases lay between the germline ends.

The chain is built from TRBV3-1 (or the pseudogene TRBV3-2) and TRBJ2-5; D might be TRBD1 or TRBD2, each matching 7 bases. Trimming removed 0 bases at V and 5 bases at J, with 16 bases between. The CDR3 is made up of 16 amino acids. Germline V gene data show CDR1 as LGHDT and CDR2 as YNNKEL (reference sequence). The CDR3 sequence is CASSQDYHRGGETQYF. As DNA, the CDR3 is TGTGCCAGCAGCCAAGATTATCACAGGGGAGGGGAGACCCAGTACTTC.

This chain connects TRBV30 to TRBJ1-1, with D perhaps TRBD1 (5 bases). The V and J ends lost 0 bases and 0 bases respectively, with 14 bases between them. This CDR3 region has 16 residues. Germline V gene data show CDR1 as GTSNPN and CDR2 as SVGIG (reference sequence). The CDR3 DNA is TGTGCCTGGAGTGTACAGCTGGGACGGGTGAACACTGAAGCTTTCTTT. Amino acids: CAWSVQLGRVNTEAFF.

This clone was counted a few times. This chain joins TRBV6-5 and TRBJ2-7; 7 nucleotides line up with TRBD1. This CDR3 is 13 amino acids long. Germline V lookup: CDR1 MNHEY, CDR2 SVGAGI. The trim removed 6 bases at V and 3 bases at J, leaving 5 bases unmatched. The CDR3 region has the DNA TGTGCCAGCAGACTCCGGGACAGCTACGAGCAGTACTTC. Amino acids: CASRLRDSYEQYF.

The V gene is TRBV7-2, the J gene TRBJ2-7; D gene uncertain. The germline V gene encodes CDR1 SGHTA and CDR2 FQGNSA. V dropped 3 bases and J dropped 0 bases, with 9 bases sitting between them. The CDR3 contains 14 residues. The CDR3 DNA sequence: TGTGCCAGCAGCTTTGGAATAGACTCCTACGAGCAGTACTTC. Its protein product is CASSFGIDSYEQYF.

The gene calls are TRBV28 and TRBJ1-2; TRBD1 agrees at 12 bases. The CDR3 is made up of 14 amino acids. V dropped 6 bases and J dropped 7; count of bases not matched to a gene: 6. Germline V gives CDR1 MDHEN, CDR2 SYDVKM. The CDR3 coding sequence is TGTGCCAGCAGCCGGGGACAGGGGGCTGGTGGCTACACCTTC. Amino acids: CASSRGQGAGGYTF.

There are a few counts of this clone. In nucleotides, the CDR3 is TGTGCCAGTAGTAAAACCGGGACAGGGACCACCGGGGAGCTGTTTTTT. It specifies CASSKTGTGTTGELFF. The chain joins TRBV19 to TRBJ2-2; 9 nucleotides line up with TRBD1. The CDR3 is 16 residues long. V was clipped by 4 bases and J by 4 bases; unmatched bases: 7. Germline V gives CDR1 LNHDA, CDR2 SQIVND (reference sequence). Using reference TRBV19 and TRBJ2-2 for the parts outside the CDR3, the full variable domain is DGGITQSPKYLFRKEGQNVTLSCEQNLNHDAMYWYRQDPGQGLRLIYYSQIVNDFQKGDIAEGYSVSREKKESFPLTVTSAQKNPTAFYLCASSKTGTGTTGELFFGEGSRLTVL.

The CDR3 DNA sequence: TGTGCCAGCTCACCGACTAGCGGGGGATACGATACGCAGTATTTT. It is translated as CASSPTSGGYDTQYF. The chain joins TRBV18 to TRBJ2-3; 12 nucleotides agree with TRBD2. This CDR3 spans 15 amino acids. Germline loops: CDR1 KGHSH, CDR2 LQKENI. V shed 3 bases and J 6 bases; nucleotides not matched to a gene: 4.